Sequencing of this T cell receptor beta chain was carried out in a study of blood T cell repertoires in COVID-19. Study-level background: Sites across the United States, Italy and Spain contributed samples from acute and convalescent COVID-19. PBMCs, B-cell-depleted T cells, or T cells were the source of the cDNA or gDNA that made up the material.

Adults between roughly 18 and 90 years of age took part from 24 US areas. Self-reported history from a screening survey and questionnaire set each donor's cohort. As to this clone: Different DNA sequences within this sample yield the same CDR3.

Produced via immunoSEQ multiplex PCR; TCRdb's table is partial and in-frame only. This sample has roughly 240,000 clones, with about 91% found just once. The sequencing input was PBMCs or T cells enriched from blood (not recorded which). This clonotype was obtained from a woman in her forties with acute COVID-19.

This CDR3 is CASSTPGQGNYGYTF. CDR3 in DNA: TGTGCCAGTAGTACGCCGGGACAGGGCAACTATGGCTACACCTTC. J is TRBJ1-2 and V is TRBV19; the match to TRBD1 covers 9 bases. This CDR3 region has 15 residues. The germline V gene has CDR1 LNHDA and CDR2 SQIVND (reference sequence). V lost 4 bases and J lost 2; bases outside the gene matches: 5.